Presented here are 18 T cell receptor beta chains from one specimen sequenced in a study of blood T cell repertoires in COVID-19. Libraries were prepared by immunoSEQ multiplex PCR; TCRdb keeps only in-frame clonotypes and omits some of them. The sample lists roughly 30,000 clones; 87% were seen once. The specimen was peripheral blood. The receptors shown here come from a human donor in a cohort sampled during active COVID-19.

This CDR3 reads CASSQAGLGETQYF. CDR3 nucleotides: TGTGCCAGCAGTCAGGCGGGGTTAGGGGAGACCCAGTACTTC. The rearrangement links TRBV6-5 to TRBJ2-5; a possible D gene is TRBD2 (6 bases). Between the trimmed V and J ends, which lost 5 bases and 5 bases, there was a span of 15 bases. The CDR3 has 14 residues. Germline lookup yields CDR1 MNHEY and CDR2 SVGAGI.

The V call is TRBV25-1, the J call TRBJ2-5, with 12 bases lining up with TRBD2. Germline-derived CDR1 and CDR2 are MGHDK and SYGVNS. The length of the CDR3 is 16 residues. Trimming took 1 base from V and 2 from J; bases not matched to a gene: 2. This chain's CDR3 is CASSELGTSGQETQYF. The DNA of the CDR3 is TGTGCCAGCAGTGAATTGGGGACTAGCGGGCAAGAGACCCAGTACTTC.

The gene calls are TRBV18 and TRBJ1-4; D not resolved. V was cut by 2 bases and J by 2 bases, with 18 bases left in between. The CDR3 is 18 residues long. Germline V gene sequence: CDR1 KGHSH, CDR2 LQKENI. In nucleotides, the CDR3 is TGTGCCAGCTCACCAATCCCCCCCTTGACCGGGACTAATGAAAAACTGTTTTTT. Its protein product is CASSPIPPLTGTNEKLFF.

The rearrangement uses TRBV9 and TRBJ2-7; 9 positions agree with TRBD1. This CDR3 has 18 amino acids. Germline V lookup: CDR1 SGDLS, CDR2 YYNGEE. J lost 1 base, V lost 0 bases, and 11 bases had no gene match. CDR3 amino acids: CASSVGGRLDRGSYEQYF. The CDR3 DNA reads TGTGCCAGCAGCGTAGGCGGACGTTTGGACAGGGGATCCTACGAGCAGTACTTC.

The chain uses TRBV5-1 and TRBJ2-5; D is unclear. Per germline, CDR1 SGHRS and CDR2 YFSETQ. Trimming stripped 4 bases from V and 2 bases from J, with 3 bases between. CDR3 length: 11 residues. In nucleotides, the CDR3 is TGCGCCAGCAGCCAACAAGAGACCCAGTACTTC. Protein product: CASSQQETQYF.

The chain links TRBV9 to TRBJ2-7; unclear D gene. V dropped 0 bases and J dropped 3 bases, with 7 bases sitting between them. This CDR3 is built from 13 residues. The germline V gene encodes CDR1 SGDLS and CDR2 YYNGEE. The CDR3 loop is CASSVGDNYEQYF. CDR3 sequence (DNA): TGTGCCAGCAGCGTAGGAGATAACTACGAGCAGTACTTC.

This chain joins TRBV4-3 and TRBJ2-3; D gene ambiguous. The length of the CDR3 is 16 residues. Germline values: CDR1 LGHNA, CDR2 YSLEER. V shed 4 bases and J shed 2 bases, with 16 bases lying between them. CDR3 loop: CASSPLGAFHTDTQYF. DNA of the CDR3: TGCGCCAGCAGCCCTCTAGGAGCCTTCCACACAGATACGCAGTATTTT.

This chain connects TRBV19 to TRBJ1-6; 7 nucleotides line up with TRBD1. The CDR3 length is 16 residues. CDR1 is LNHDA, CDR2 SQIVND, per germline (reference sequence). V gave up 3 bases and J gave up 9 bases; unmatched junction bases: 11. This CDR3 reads CASSIDPGTAGSPLHF. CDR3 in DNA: TGTGCCAGTAGTATCGACCCCGGGACAGCAGGTTCACCCCTCCACTTT.

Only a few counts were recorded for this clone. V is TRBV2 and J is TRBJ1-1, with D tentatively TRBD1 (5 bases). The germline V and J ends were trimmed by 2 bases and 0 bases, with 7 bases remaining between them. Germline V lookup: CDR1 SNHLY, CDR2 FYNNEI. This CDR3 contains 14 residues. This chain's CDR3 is CASSEQGLNTEAFF. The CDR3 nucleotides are TGTGCCAGCAGTGAACAGGGCTTGAACACTGAAGCTTTCTTT.

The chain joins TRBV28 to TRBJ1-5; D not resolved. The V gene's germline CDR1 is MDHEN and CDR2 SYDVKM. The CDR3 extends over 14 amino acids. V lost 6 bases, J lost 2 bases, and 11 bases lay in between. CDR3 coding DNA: TGTGCCAGCAGGTTACCCCCGGGCAATCAGCCCCAGCATTTT. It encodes CASRLPPGNQPQHF.

DNA of the CDR3: TGTGCCAGCAGCAACCGACAGGGGATCATGAACACTGAAGCTTTCTTT. This codes for CASSNRQGIMNTEAFF. The chain is built from TRBV21-1 and TRBJ1-1; TRBD1 is the table's D call, not checked against the DNA. TRBV21-1 is a listed pseudogene. This CDR3 spans 16 amino acids.

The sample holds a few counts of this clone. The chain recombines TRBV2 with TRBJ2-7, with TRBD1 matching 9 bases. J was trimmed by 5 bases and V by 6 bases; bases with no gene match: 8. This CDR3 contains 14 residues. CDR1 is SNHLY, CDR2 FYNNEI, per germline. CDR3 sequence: CASRSTGGADEQYF. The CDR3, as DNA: TGTGCCAGCAGGTCTACAGGGGGCGCGGACGAGCAGTACTTC. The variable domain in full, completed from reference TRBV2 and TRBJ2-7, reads EPEVTQTPSHQVTQMGQEVILRCVPISNHLYFYWYRQILGQKVEFLVSFYNNEISEKSEIFDDQFSVERPDGSNFTLKIRSTKLEDSAMYFCASRSTGGADEQYFGPGTRLTVT.

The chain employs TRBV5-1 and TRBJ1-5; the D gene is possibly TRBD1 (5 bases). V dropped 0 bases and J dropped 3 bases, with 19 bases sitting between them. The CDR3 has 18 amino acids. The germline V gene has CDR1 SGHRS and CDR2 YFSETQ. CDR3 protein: CASSLANLGGENNQPQHF. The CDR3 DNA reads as TGCGCCAGCAGCTTGGCCAATCTCGGAGGGGAGAACAATCAGCCCCAGCATTTT.

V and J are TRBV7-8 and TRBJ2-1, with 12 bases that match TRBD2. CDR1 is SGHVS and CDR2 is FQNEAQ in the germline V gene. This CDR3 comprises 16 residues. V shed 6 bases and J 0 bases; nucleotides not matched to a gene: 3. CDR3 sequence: CASSTTSGSSYNEQFF. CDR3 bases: TGTGCCAGCAGTACGACTAGCGGGAGCTCCTACAATGAGCAGTTCTTC.

The CDR3 coding sequence is TGTGCCAGCAGTGAAATCGTATGGGAGAGCTCCTACGAGCAGTACTTC. As protein: CASSEIVWESSYEQYF. The chain has TRBV2 and TRBJ2-7, with D maybe TRBD2 (5 bases). The CDR3 spans 16 residues. The V end was cut by 2 bases, the J end by 0 bases, with 14 bases between. The germline V gene encodes CDR1 SNHLY and CDR2 FYNNEI.

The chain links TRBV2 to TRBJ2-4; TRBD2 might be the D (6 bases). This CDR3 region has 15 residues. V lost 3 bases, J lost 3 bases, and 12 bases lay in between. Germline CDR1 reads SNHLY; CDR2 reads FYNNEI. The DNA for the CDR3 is TGTGCCAGCAGTGAGGGGGGACTGGGCAAAAACATTCAGTACTTC. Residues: CASSEGGLGKNIQYF.

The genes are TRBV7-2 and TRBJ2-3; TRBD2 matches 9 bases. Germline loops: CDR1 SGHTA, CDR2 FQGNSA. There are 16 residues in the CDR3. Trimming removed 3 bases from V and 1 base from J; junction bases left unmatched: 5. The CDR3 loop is CASSFRASGGTDTQYF. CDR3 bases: TGTGCCAGCAGCTTCAGGGCTAGCGGGGGCACAGATACGCAGTATTTT.

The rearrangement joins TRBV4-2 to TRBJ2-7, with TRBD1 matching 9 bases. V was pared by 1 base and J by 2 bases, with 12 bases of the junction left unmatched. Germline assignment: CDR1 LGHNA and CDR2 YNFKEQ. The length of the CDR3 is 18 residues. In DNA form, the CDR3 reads TGTGCCAGCAGCCAAGTGGCTCTAGGGACAGGGTTTCCCTACGAGCAGTACTTC. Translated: CASSQVALGTGFPYEQYF.